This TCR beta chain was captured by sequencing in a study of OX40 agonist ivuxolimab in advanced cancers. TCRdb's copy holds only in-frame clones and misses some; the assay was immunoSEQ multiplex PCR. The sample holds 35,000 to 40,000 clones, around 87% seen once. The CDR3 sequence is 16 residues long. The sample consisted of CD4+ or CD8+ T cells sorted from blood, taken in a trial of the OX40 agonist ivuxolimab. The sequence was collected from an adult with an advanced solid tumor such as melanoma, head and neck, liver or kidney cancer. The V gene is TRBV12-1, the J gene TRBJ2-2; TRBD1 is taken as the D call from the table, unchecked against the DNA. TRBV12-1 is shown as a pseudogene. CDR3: CASSFFRGLHTGELFF. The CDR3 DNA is TGTGCCAGCAGCTTTTTTAGGGGGCTTCACACCGGGGAGCTGTTTTTT.